This TCR beta chain is drawn from a study of read filtering for tumor transcriptome and immune sequencing. Germline CDR1 SGHTA, CDR2 FQGTGA. The CDR3 runs 16 residues. Study observations and caveats: Without single-read clonotypes, shared clonotype proportions correlated more between IR-seq and RNA-seq.

Of note for this clonotype: Its cognate antigen is unknown. Given a much more abundant clone one base away, this may be a read error.

The library was built from roughly 400 ng RNA with molecular barcoded adaptors for alpha/delta and beta/gamma chains. TCRdb itself ran the reads through MiXCR, one entry per CDR3 protein. The sample lists 50,000 or so distinct CDR3 sequences; around 20% were seen once. The chain joins TRBV7-3 to TRBJ1-6; D is ambiguous. Judging by the DNA end, TRBJ1-1 fits better; the J call may be wrong. This TCR was sampled from a donor aged 40 or over with multiple myeloma. The sequencing input was a population of CD138-negative cells sorted from bone marrow. CDR3 in amino acids: CASSLYLKPRGTEAFF. The CDR3 nucleotides are TGTGCCAGCAGCTTATACCTAAAGCCACGGGGCACTGAAGCTTTCTTT.